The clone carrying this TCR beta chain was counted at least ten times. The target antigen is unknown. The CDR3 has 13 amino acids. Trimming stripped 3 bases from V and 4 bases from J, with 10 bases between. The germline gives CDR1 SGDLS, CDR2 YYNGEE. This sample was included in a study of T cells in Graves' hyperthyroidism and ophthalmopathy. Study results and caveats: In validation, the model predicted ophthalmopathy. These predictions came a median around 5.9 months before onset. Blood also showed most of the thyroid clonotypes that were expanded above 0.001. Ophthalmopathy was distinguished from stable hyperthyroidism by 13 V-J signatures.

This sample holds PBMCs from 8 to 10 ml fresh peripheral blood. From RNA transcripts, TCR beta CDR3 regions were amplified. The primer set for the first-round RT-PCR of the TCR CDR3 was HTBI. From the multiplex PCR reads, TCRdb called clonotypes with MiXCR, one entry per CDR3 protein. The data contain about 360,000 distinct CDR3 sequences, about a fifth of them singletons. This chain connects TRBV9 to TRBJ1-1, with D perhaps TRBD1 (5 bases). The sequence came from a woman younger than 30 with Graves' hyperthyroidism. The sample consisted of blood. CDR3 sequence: CASSARQGTEAFF. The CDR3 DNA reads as TGTGCCAGCAGCGCCCGGCAGGGCACTGAAGCTTTCTTT.